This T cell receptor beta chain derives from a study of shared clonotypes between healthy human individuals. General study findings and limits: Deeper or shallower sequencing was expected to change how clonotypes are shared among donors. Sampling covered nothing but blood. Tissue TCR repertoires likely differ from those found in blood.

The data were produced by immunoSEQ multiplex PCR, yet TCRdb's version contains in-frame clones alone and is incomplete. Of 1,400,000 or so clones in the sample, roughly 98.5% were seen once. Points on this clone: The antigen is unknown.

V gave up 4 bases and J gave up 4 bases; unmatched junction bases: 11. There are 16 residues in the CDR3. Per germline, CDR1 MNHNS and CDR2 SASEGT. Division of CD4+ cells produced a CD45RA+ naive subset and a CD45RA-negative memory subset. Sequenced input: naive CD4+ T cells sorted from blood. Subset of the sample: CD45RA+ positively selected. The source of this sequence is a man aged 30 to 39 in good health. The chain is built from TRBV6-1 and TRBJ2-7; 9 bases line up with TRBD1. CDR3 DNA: TGTGCCAGCAGTGCTAGAGGGGGGACAGGGCTTTACGAGCAGTACTTC. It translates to CASSARGGTGLYEQYF.